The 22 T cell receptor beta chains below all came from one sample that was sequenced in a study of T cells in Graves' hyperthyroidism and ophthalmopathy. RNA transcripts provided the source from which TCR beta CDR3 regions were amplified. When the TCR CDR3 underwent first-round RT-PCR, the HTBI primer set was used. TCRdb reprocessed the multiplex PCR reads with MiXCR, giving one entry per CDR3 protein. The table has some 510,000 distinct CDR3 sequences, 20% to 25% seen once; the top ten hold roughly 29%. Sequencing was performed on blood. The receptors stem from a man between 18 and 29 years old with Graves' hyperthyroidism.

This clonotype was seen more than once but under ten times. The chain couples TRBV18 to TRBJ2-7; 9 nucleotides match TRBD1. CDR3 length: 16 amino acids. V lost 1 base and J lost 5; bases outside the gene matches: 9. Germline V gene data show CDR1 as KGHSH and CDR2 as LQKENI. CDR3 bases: TGTGCCAGCTCACCACGACCTAGGGACAGGGACGACGAGCAGTACTTC. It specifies CASSPRPRDRDDEQYF.

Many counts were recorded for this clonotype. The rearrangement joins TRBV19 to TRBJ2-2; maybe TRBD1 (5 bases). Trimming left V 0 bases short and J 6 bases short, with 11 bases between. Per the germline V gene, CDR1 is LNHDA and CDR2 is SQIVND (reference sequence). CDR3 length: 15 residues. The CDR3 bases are TGTGCCAGTAGTATAGATCGTCTAGGGGCCGGGGAGCTGTTTTTT. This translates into CASSIDRLGAGELFF.

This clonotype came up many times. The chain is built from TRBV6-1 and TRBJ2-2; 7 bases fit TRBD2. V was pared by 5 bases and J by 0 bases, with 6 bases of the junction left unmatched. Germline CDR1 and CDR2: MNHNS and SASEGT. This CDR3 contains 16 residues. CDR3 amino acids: CASSQGLGSNTGELFF. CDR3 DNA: TGTGCCAGCAGTCAAGGACTAGGGTCGAACACCGGGGAGCTGTTTTTT.

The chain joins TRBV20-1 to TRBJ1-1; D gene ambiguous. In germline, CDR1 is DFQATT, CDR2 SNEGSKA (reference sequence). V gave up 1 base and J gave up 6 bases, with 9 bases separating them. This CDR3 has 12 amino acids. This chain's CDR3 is CSARADLAEAFF. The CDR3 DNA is TGCAGTGCTAGAGCGGACCTCGCTGAAGCTTTCTTT.

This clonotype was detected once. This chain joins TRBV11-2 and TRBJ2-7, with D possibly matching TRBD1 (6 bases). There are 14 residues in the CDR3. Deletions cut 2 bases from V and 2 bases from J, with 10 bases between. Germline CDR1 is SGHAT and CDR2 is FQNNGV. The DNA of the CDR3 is TGTGCCAGCAGCTTACTCAAGGGGGCCTACGAGCAGTACTTC. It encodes CASSLLKGAYEQYF.

The CDR3 here is CASSLYPEYPGQDVYEQYF. CDR3 sequence (DNA): TGTGCCAGCAGCTTATATCCCGAGTATCCGGGACAGGATGTCTACGAGCAGTACTTC. The V gene is TRBV13, the J gene TRBJ2-7, with 8 bases fitting TRBD1. The V gene's germline CDR1 is PRHDT and CDR2 FYEKMQ (reference sequence). The V segment lost 2 bases and the J segment 3 bases; nucleotides outside the gene matches: 18. This CDR3 contains 19 residues.

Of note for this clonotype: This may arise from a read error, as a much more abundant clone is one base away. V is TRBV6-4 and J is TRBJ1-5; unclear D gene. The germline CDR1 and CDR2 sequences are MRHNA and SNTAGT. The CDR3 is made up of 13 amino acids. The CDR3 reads CASSESPHQPHHF. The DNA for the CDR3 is TGTGCCAGCAGTGAGTCCCCCCATCAGCCCCATCATTTT.

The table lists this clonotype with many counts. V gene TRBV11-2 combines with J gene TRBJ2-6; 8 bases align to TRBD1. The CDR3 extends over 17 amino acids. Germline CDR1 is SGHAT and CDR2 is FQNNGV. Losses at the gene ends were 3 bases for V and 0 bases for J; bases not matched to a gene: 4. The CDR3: CASSLRTGISGANVLTF. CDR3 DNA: TGTGCCAGCAGCTTGAGGACAGGGATCTCTGGGGCCAACGTCCTGACTTTC.

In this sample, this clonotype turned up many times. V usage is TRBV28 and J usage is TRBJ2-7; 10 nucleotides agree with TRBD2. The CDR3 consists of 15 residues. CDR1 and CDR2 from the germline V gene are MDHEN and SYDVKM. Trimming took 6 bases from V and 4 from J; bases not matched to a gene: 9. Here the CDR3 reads CASSSSSGGPYEQYF. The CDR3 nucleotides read TGTGCCAGCAGCTCCTCTAGCGGGGGCCCGTACGAGCAGTACTTC.

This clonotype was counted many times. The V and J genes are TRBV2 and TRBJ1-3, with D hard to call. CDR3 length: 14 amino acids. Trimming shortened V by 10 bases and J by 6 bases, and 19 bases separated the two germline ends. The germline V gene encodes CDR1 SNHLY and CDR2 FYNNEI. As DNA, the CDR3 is TGTGCCATCTACAGATTAGACGTGTCAAACACCATATATTTT. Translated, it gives CAIYRLDVSNTIYF.

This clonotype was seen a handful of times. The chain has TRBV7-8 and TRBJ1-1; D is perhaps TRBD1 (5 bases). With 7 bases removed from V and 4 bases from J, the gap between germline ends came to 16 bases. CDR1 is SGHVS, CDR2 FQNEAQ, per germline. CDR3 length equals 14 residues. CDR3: CASTWDSLSTEAFF. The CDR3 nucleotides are TGTGCCAGCACCTGGGACTCTCTCTCCACTGAAGCTTTCTTT.

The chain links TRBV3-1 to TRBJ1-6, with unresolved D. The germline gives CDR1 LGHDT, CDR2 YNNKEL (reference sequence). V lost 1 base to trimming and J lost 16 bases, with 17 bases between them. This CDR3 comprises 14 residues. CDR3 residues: CASSQALNGRILHF. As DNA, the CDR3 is TGTGCCAGCAGCCAAGCCCTAAACGGACGGATACTCCACTTT.

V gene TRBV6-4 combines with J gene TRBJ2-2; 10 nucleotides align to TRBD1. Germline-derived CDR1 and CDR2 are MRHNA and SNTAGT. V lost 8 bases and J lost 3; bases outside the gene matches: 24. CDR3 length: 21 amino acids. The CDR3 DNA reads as TGTGCCAGCTCAGTTGGGGGACCCTTCCGGGACAGGGGTTGGGACACCGGGGAGCTGTTTTTT. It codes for CASSVGGPFRDRGWDTGELFF.

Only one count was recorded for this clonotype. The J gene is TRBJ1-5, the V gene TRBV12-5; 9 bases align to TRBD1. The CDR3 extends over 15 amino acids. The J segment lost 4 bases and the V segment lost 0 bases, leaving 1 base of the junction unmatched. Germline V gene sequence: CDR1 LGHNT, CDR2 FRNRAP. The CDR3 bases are TGTGCTAGTGGTTTGGTGGGGACAGGGAATCAGCCCCAGCATTTT. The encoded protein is CASGLVGTGNQPQHF.

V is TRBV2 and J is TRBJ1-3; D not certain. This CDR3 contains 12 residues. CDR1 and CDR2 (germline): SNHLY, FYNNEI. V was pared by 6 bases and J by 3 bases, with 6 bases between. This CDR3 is CASRDNGNTIYF. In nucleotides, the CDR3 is TGTGCCAGCAGAGACAATGGAAACACCATATATTTT.

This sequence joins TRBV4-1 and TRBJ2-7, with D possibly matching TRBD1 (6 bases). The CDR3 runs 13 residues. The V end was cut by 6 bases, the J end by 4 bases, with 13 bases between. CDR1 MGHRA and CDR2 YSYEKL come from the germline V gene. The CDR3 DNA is TGCGCCAGCAGTTTCGACAGGAATTACGAGCAGTACTTC. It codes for CASSFDRNYEQYF.

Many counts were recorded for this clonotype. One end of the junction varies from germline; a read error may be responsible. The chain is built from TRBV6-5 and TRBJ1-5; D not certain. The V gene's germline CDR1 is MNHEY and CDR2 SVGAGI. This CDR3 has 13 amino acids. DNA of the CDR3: TGTGCCACCAGTTACTACCGCGGGGAGCCCCAGCATTTT. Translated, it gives CATSYYRGEPQHF.

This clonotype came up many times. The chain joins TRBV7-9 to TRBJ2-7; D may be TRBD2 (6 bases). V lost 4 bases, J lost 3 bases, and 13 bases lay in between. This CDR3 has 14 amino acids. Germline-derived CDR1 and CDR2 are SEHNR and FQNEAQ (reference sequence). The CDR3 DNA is TGTGCCAGCAGCTCACAACGGGGACTCTACGAGCAGTACTTC. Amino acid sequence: CASSSQRGLYEQYF.

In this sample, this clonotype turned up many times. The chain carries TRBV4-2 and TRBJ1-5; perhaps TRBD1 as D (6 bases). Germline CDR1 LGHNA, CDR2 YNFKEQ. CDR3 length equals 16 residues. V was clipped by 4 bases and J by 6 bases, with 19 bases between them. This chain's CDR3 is CASSRTVQGFGQPQHF. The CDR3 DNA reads TGTGCCAGCAGCCGGACGGTACAGGGCTTCGGTCAGCCCCAGCATTTT.

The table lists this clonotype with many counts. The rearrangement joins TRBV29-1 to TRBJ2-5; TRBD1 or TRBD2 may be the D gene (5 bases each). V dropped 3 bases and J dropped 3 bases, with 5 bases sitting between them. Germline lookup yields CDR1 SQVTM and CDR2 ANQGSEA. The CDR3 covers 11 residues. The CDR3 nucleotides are TGCAGCGTTGAGGGGGAAGAGACCCAGTACTTC. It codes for CSVEGEETQYF. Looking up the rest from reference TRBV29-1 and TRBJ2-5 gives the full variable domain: SAVISQKPSRDICQRGTSLTIQCQVDSQVTMMFWYRQQPGQSLTLIATANQGSEATYESGFVIDKFPISRPNLTFSTLTVSNMSPEDSSIYLCSVEGEETQYFGPGTRLLVL.

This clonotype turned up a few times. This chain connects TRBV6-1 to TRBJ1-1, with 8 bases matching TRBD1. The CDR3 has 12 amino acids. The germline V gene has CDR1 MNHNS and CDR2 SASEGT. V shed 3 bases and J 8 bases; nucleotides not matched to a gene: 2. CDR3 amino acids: CASSDGQGEAFF. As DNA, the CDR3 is TGTGCCAGCAGTGATGGACAGGGCGAAGCTTTCTTT.

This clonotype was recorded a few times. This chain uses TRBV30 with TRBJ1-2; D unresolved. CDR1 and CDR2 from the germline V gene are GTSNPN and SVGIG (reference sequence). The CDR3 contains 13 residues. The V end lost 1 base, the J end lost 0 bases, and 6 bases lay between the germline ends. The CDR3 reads CAWSEIANYGYTF. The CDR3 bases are TGTGCCTGGAGTGAGATAGCTAACTATGGCTACACCTTC.